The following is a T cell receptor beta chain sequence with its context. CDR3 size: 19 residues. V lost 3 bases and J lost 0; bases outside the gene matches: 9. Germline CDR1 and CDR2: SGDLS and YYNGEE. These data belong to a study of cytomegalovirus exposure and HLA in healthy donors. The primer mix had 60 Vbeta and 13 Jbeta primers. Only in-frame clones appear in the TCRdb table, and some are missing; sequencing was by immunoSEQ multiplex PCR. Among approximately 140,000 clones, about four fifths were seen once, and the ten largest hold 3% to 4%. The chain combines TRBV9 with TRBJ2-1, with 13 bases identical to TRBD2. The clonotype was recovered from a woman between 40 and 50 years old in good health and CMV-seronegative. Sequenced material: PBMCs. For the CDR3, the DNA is TGTGCCAGCAGCGCACCGGGACTAGCGGGGACGAGCTCCTACAATGAGCAGTTCTTC. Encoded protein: CASSAPGLAGTSSYNEQFF.